This T cell receptor (beta chain) was observed in a study of T cell clonality in common variable immunodeficiency. Assay used: immunoSEQ multiplex PCR; TCRdb lists only in-frame clones, some missing. The sample was found to contain more than 30,000 clones, and every one recurs. This clone appeared many times. The sample comprised peripheral blood mononuclear cells. This receptor was obtained from a person aged 18-69 years in good health.

Incomplete CDR3 DNA: TGCAGTGCCCTCTCCGACGGGGAAACTGGGTACGAG. Protein: CSALSDGETGYE. The whole CDR3 region reads CSALSDGETGYEQYF. The rearrangement joins TRBV20-1 to TRBJ2-7; D perhaps matches TRBD2 (5 bases). The read finishes 3 residues shy of the CDR3 end, and the germline J gene is used to complete it. Germline loops: CDR1 DFQATT, CDR2 SNEGSKA (reference sequence). The CDR3 totals 15 residues. Trimming left V 6 bases short and J 4 bases short, with 22 bases between.